This T cell receptor beta chain is drawn from a study of OX40 agonist ivuxolimab in advanced cancers. Whole-study context: The drug used for patients, ivuxolimab, was an agonistic anti-OX40 (CD134) antibody. At approximately 80% male, the cohort had a mean age of 60 years, ranging from roughly 20 to 90. Among those treated, three patients had partial responses, one with hepatocellular carcinoma and two with cutaneous melanoma. Whole-study findings and limits: Clonal expansion by week 6 occurred in CD4+ and CD8+ blood T cells (at 0.1 to 3.0 mg/kg).

Sequencing used immunoSEQ multiplex PCR; TCRdb keeps in-frame clones, though not all of them. The sample lists roughly 76,000 clones, about 85% seen once, with under 3.5% in the top ten. As for this clone: Its antigen remains unknown.

The sequence came from an adult with an advanced solid tumor such as melanoma, head and neck, liver or kidney cancer. The sequencing used CD4+ or CD8+ T cells sorted from blood, collected in a trial of the OX40 agonist ivuxolimab.

The CDR3 loop reads CASSPSSRVGTEAFF. The CDR3 DNA sequence: TGTGCCAGCTCACCTTCGAGCAGGGTTGGCACTGAAGCTTTCTTT. The chain links TRBV18 to TRBJ1-1; D is possibly TRBD1 (5 bases). Germline V lookup: CDR1 KGHSH, CDR2 LQKENI. The CDR3 length is 15 residues. Trimming stripped 3 bases from V and 4 bases from J, with 15 bases between.